This T cell receptor beta chain was retrieved from a study of vaccination effects on CD4 cells after COVID-19 (dated by TCRdb to 2021 to 2024). In terms of the full investigation: To identify antigen-specific CD4+ T cell clonotypes by their expansion, the ViraFEST assay first stimulated PBMC with viral peptide pools and then applied TCR sequencing. Across the study, the median time from the second dose to post-vaccine sampling was 72 days (range 14 to 241). Over 1.5 million PBMC per well were cultured with about 10 ug/ml peptides in IMDM containing roughly 5% human AB serum, approximately 10 IU/ml IL-2 and gentamicin. SARS-CoV-2 spike-specific CD4+ TCR repertoires were compared before and after mRNA vaccination in COVID-19 convalescent patients and in infection-naive vaccine recipients. The full study included ten to eleven COVID-19 convalescent patients and several SARS-CoV-2-naive healthy vaccine recipients. In the study, cultures from other donors were sequenced using the Oncomine TCR Beta short-read assay on an Illumina iSeq 100.

Receptor libraries were prepared by the immunoSEQ multiplex PCR assay. DNA from the cultured and isolated CD4+ T cells underwent TCR beta CDR3 sequencing. Turning to the authors' computational methods: Non-productive TCR sequences were discarded, and reads were trimmed to the CDR3 region, with only CDR3s of 7 or more amino acids retained. The MANAFEST web app was used to pick out antigen-specific clonotypes by comparing their expansion in peptide wells with that in reference cultures. To count as positive, a clone had to show expansion at FDR<0.05 compared with the reference and with all other wells, an odds ratio above 5, and a frequency above 0.1% in two replicate wells. Cross-reactive clonotypes were defined as significantly expanded in SARS-CoV-2 spike wells and in at least one common cold coronavirus spike condition. Levenshtein distance calculated with the stringdist R package was used to assess CDR3 similarity, and unrooted trees were constructed with ape in R 3.6.1. The clones in this table, taken by TCRdb from immuneACCESS, are in-frame only. Not every clone is retained; where verified, under half of the shortfall comes from an unresolved V gene, and the cause of the rest is unknown. V, J and clone size are taken as reported in that table, and D and trimming were inferred from the DNA itself. This sample holds approximately 66,000 clones; more than 60% were observed only once. Around 2.5% of the sample rests with the top ten.

After less than 13 days of culture, CD4+ T cells were isolated with the EasySep CD4+ T cell isolation kit. Two doses of either the BNT162b2 or the mRNA-1273 mRNA SARS-CoV-2 vaccine were administered to participants. Negative nucleocapsid antibody results before and after vaccination confirmed that the healthy vaccine recipients had no prior SARS-CoV-2 infection. On days 3 and 7, half of the culture medium was replaced with fresh IL-2-containing medium. Unless otherwise noted, each peptide stimulation condition was cultured in triplicate wells. PBMC were separated from whole blood using Ficoll-Paque Plus gradient centrifugation and were then either cryopreserved at -140C or used fresh. Genomic DNA was extracted from cultured CD4+ T cells with the QIAamp micro DNA kit. What the work shows at the level of the full study, not this receptor alone: Clones induced by infection and clones induced by vaccination both contracted markedly at late timepoints after vaccination, which fits with T cell responses waning over time. In healthy vaccine recipients, vaccine-induced clones were almost all SARS-CoV-2 mono-reactive, with only 1 of 255 being cross-reactive with common cold coronaviruses. Only a small number of convalescent patients were included, and no early post-infection timepoints were available, which limited the study.

This clone was observed once. Its antigen remains unidentified. Nothing much larger sits one base from this clone, and base qualities are not available. CDR1 and CDR2 are drawn from the germline V gene: KGHSH, LQKENI. Unmatched junction bases come to 6, with V trimmed by 3 bases and J by 5 bases. From its cysteine to its phenylalanine, the CDR3 spans 14 amino acids. The CDR3 DNA has 42 bases and is translated from base 1. Here the sequenced sample was CD4+ T cells from PBMCs cultured without peptide, taken after COVID-19 vaccination. This sequence was found in a human donor who received a COVID-19 vaccine. The sequence joins TRBV18 to TRBJ2-5; TRBD1 agrees with 7 junctional bases. The CDR3 region reads CASSPPTGSETQYF. The sequence in DNA is TGTGCCAGCTCACCGCCGACAGGGTCCGAGACCCAGTACTTC.